A single sample is the source of the 32 T cell receptor beta chains below, sequenced in a study of T cells in localized non-small cell lung cancer. This table comes from immunoSEQ multiplex PCR, and its TCRdb copy is limited to in-frame clones, with some not included. Of 30,000 to 35,000 clones in the sample, around 93% were seen once. The specimen comprised peripheral blood, sampled before any cancer treatment. Every receptor here comes from a female donor over 55 with stage I lung adenocarcinoma.

J is TRBJ1-2 and V is TRBV6-1, with D perhaps TRBD1 (5 bases). Deletions cut 7 bases from V and 2 bases from J, with 14 bases between. Germline V gene data show CDR1 as MNHNS and CDR2 as SASEGT. This CDR3 has 14 residues. In nucleotides, the CDR3 is TGTGCCAGCACCCCAGAGGGGCGAAACTATGGCTACACCTTC. Protein product: CASTPEGRNYGYTF.

V is TRBV19 and J is TRBJ1-5; D is possibly TRBD1 (5 bases). CDR1 and CDR2 (germline): LNHDA, SQIVND (reference sequence). Trimming removed 3 bases from V and 9 bases from J, with 12 bases in between. The CDR3 totals 13 residues. The CDR3 DNA follows: TGTGCCAGTAGTATTCCTGGGGACGGGCCCCAGCATTTT. Its protein product is CASSIPGDGPQHF.

Only one count was recorded for this clone. The chain joins TRBV18 to TRBJ2-6, with D unresolved. Trimming removed 4 bases at V and 1 base at J, with 5 bases between. Germline V lookup: CDR1 KGHSH, CDR2 LQKENI. CDR3 length: 14 residues. In nucleotides, the CDR3 is TGTGCCAGCTCACGAGGATCTGGGGCCAACGTCCTGACTTTC. Protein sequence: CASSRGSGANVLTF.

This chain uses TRBV14 with TRBJ2-2, with 7 bases that match TRBD2. This CDR3 comprises 15 residues. The germline V gene has CDR1 SGHDN and CDR2 FVKESK. Unmatched junction bases numbered 7, after V lost 4 bases and J lost 5 bases. The CDR3 region has the DNA TGTGCCAGCAGCCGGATCGGGGGGTGGACCGGGGAGCTGTTTTTT. This sequence encodes CASSRIGGWTGELFF.

The chain carries TRBV7-2 and TRBJ2-5; 9 bases fit TRBD1. V lost 2 bases, J lost 5 bases, and 6 bases stayed unmatched. CDR1 SGHTA and CDR2 FQGNSA come from the germline V gene. The CDR3 sequence is 15 residues long. The CDR3 sequence: CASSLLGQGTETQYF. The CDR3 region has the DNA TGTGCCAGCAGCTTATTGGGACAGGGTACCGAGACCCAGTACTTC. Full variable domain (rest looked up from reference TRBV7-2 and TRBJ2-5): GAGVSQSPSNKVTEKGKDVELRCDPISGHTALYWYRQSLGQGLEFLIYFQGNSAPDKSGLPSDRFSAERTGGSVSTLTIQRTQQEDSAVYLCASSLLGQGTETQYFGPGTRLLVL.

This clone was found once. V is TRBV6-1 and J is TRBJ1-5; no firm D call. Germline V CDR1 and CDR2: MNHNS, SASEGT. The CDR3 sequence is 15 residues long. Trimming shortened V by 2 bases and J by 3 bases, and 11 bases separated the two germline ends. DNA for the CDR3: TGTGCCAGCAGTGAAAGCAGAGGGATCAATCAGCCCCAGCATTTT. The encoded protein is CASSESRGINQPQHF.

The V gene is TRBV7-9, the J gene TRBJ2-7; 12 nucleotides match TRBD1. The V and J ends lost 0 bases and 4 bases, in that order; junction bases with no gene match: 4. The germline V gene has CDR1 SEHNR and CDR2 FQNEAQ (reference sequence). This CDR3 region has 16 residues. DNA for the CDR3: TGTGCCAGCAGCTTAGCGAAGGGACAGGGGGCTTACGAGCAGTACTTC. It specifies CASSLAKGQGAYEQYF.

This rearrangement joins TRBV7-6 to TRBJ1-2; the D gene is possibly TRBD1 (5 bases). The CDR3 extends over 17 amino acids. Germline V gene data show CDR1 as SGHVS and CDR2 as FNYEAQ. The V gene lost 4 bases and the J gene lost 4 bases, with 22 bases spanning the gap. The chain's CDR3 is CASSYGVGQGTPYGYTF. CDR3 in DNA: TGTGCCAGCAGCTACGGGGTCGGGCAGGGAACCCCCTATGGCTACACCTTC. Drawing the rest from reference TRBV7-6 and TRBJ1-2, the complete variable domain is GAGVSQSPRYKVTKRGQDVALRCDPISGHVSLYWYRQALGQGPEFLTYFNYEAQQDKSGLPNDRFSAERPEGSISTLTIQRTEQRDSAMYRCASSYGVGQGTPYGYTFGSGTRLTVV.

This clone has only one observation. J is TRBJ1-4 and V is TRBV30; D is uncertain. The CDR3 totals 12 residues. Germline assignment: CDR1 GTSNPN and CDR2 SVGIG (reference sequence). The V end was cut by 0 bases, the J end by 14 bases, with 13 bases between. CDR3 loop: CAWSVSSRILFF. CDR3 DNA sequence: TGTGCCTGGAGTGTATCTTCCAGGATTCTGTTTTTT.

The CDR3 here is CASSSLGGGNSEQYF. As DNA, the CDR3 is TGTGCCAGCAGCTCCCTTGGTGGCGGGAACAGCGAGCAGTACTTC. The rearrangement joins TRBV7-2 to TRBJ2-7, with D maybe TRBD2 (6 bases). The CDR3 covers 15 residues. The V end was cut by 4 bases, the J end by 6 bases, with 19 bases between. Germline values: CDR1 SGHTA, CDR2 FQGNSA.

V usage is TRBV21-1 and J usage is TRBJ2-2; the DNA was not used to check the table's D call, TRBD1. TRBV21-1 corresponds to a pseudogene. The CDR3 runs to 15 residues. This chain's CDR3 is CASSKGQENTGELFF. The DNA of the CDR3 is TGTGCCAGCAGCAAAGGACAGGAGAACACCGGGGAGCTGTTTTTT.

This chain joins TRBV19 and TRBJ2-6, with a tentative D call TRBD1 (6 bases). Germline-derived CDR1 and CDR2 are LNHDA and SQIVND (reference sequence). The length of the CDR3 is 17 residues. V lost 1 base and J 0 bases, leaving 10 bases between the germline ends. The CDR3 sequence: CASSIAARGSGANVLTF. As DNA, the CDR3 is TGTGCCAGTAGTATAGCGGCCAGGGGCTCTGGGGCCAACGTCCTGACTTTC.

CDR3 region: CASSLFGGNEQYF. DNA of the CDR3: TGTGCCAGCTCCCTTTTTGGGGGCAACGAGCAGTACTTC. This sequence joins TRBV27 and TRBJ2-7; D may be TRBD1 (6 bases). This CDR3 region has 13 residues. Germline loops: CDR1 MNHEY, CDR2 SMNVEV (reference sequence). V was shortened by 8 bases and J by 5 bases, with 16 bases between the two germline ends.

With regard to this clone: At one end, the junction sequence differs from germline, possibly due to a read error. The gene calls are TRBV10-3 and TRBJ1-2; 10 bases agree with TRBD1. This CDR3 is built from 15 residues. The germline CDR1 and CDR2 sequences are ENHRY and SYGVKD. CDR3 coding DNA: TGTGCCAGCAGTTACTCCAGACAGGGGGCGGGTGGCTACACCTTC. It yields the protein CASSYSRQGAGGYTF.

V and J are TRBV28 and TRBJ2-4; 7 nucleotides align to TRBD1. With V trimmed by 5 bases and J by 2 bases, 18 bases remained unmatched. CDR1 and CDR2 from the germline V gene are MDHEN and SYDVKM. The CDR3 length is 19 residues. The CDR3 spells CASSARQGKSGETKNIQYF. The CDR3, as DNA: TGTGCCAGCAGTGCCCGACAGGGCAAGAGTGGGGAGACCAAAAACATTCAGTACTTC.

V usage is TRBV2 and J usage is TRBJ1-1; D is ambiguous. There are 13 residues in the CDR3. Trimming pared 7 bases from V and 0 bases from J, leaving 9 bases between. Per germline, CDR1 SNHLY and CDR2 FYNNEI. CDR3 nucleotides: TGTGCCAGCACTGTCAGCCTGAACACTGAAGCTTTCTTT. Protein product: CASTVSLNTEAFF.

This chain links TRBV5-4 with TRBJ1-5; 7 bases line up with TRBD1. Germline CDR1 is SGHNT and CDR2 is YYREEE (reference sequence). This CDR3 is 16 amino acids long. Trimming took 3 bases from V and 14 from J; bases not matched to a gene: 20. The CDR3 spells CASSSVSGTAIAGKHF. The CDR3 DNA follows: TGTGCCAGCAGCTCGGTGTCCGGGACAGCTATAGCAGGCAAGCATTTT. Drawing the rest from reference TRBV5-4 and TRBJ1-5, the complete variable domain is ETGVTQSPTHLIKTRGQQVTLRCSSQSGHNTVSWYQQALGQGPQFIFQYYREEENGRGNFPPRFSGLQFPNYSSELNVNALELDDSALYLCASSSVSGTAIAGKHFGDGTRLSIL.

The chain joins TRBV10-3 to TRBJ1-1; D is undetermined. Germline loops: CDR1 ENHRY, CDR2 SYGVKD. Trimming pared 0 bases from V and 3 bases from J, leaving 11 bases between. The CDR3 is made up of 15 amino acids. The CDR3 DNA is TGTGCCATCAGTGAGTCAGAGGGTCGGTACACTGAAGCTTTCTTT. Translating it yields CAISESEGRYTEAFF.

This clone appeared a single time. The chain has TRBV7-3 and TRBJ2-5, with 7 bases matching TRBD2. V dropped 5 bases and J dropped 2; count of bases not matched to a gene: 8. The CDR3 is 15 residues long. The V gene's germline CDR1 is SGHTA and CDR2 FQGTGA. The CDR3 DNA reads as TGTGCCAGCAGCCCCCGGGGTAGCGGGCAAGAGACCCAGTACTTC. This gives the protein CASSPRGSGQETQYF.

The chain couples TRBV4-3 to TRBJ2-6; D gene unclear. Germline values: CDR1 LGHNA, CDR2 YSLEER. This CDR3 is built from 16 residues. The V and J ends lost 4 bases and 2 bases respectively, with 12 bases between them. CDR3 nucleotides: TGCGCCAGCAGCCCCCCCGGGCTGCCTGGGGCCAACGTCCTGACTTTC. Protein: CASSPPGLPGANVLTF.

The CDR3 region has the DNA TGTGCCAGCAGCTTAGGAGGGGCACCTAACACTGAAGCTTTCTTT. Protein: CASSLGGAPNTEAFF. The chain links TRBV11-2 to TRBJ1-1, with a possible D match to TRBD1 (5 bases). This CDR3 spans 15 amino acids. Trimming left V 1 base short and J 2 bases short, with 11 bases between. CDR1 SGHAT and CDR2 FQNNGV come from the germline V gene.

The gene calls are TRBV7-2 and TRBJ2-7; possible D gene TRBD2, 6 bases. CDR3 length: 15 residues. Trimming left V 1 base short and J 2 bases short, with 12 bases between. Per the germline V gene, CDR1 is SGHTA and CDR2 is FQGNSA. CDR3 protein: CASSLDRGKAYEQYV. The DNA for the CDR3 is TGTGCCAGCAGCTTAGATCGCGGGAAGGCCTACGAGCAGTACGTC.

This clone has only one observation. CDR3 protein: CASSSQGDYGYTF. The CDR3 DNA is TGTGCCAGCAGTTCACAGGGTGACTATGGCTACACCTTC. The chain links TRBV2 to TRBJ1-2, with D possibly matching TRBD1 (6 bases). The V gene's germline CDR1 is SNHLY and CDR2 FYNNEI. The V gene lost 5 bases and the J gene lost 3 bases, with 10 bases spanning the gap. This CDR3 is built from 13 residues.

The rearrangement uses TRBV7-8 and TRBJ1-1, with D tentatively TRBD1 (5 bases). V lost 3 bases and J 3 bases, leaving 11 bases between the germline ends. Germline V gene data show CDR1 as SGHVS and CDR2 as FQNEAQ. The CDR3 covers 14 residues. This chain's CDR3 is CASSFRDGDTEAFF. DNA for the CDR3: TGTGCCAGCAGCTTTCGGGACGGGGACACTGAAGCTTTCTTT.

This clone appeared a single time. J is TRBJ2-5 and V is TRBV7-6; D unclear. V was shortened by 5 bases and J by 7 bases, with 8 bases between the two germline ends. Germline V gives CDR1 SGHVS, CDR2 FNYEAQ. The CDR3 loop spans 11 amino acids. This CDR3 is CASSALGTQYF. CDR3 in DNA: TGTGCCAGCAGCGCCCTGGGGACCCAGTACTTC.

The chain has TRBV7-5 and TRBJ2-7; the table's TRBD1 call for D was not verified on the DNA. TRBV7-5 is termed a pseudogene. The CDR3 has 15 amino acids. This chain's CDR3 is CARKVIPDRDHEQYF. CDR3 bases: TGTGCCAGAAAGGTGATCCCCGACAGGGACCACGAGCAGTACTTC.

The J gene is TRBJ2-1, the V gene TRBV7-3; 9 nucleotides line up with TRBD2. This CDR3 is 17 amino acids long. Germline V gives CDR1 SGHTA, CDR2 FQGTGA. V gave up 0 bases and J gave up 0 bases; unmatched junction bases: 3. The DNA of the CDR3 is TGTGCCAGCAGCTTAACAGCGGGGGGTACCTCCTACAATGAGCAGTTCTTC. The encoded protein is CASSLTAGGTSYNEQFF.

The rearrangement joins TRBV6-6 to TRBJ1-5; D is unresolved. This CDR3 has 15 amino acids. V dropped 2 bases and J dropped 1 base, with 9 bases sitting between them. Per the germline V gene, CDR1 is MNHNY and CDR2 is SVGAGI (reference sequence). The CDR3 DNA reads TGTGCCAGCAGTTACAGTTACAAGAGCAATCAGCCCCAGCATTTT. It yields the protein CASSYSYKSNQPQHF.

This chain links TRBV10-1 with TRBJ2-7; a possible D gene is TRBD1 (6 bases). CDR3 size: 15 residues. Trimming pared 6 bases from V and 2 bases from J, leaving 17 bases between. Germline loops: CDR1 WNHNN, CDR2 SYGVQD (reference sequence). The CDR3: CASSSDLTGPYEQYF. CDR3 DNA sequence: TGCGCCAGCAGCAGTGACTTGACAGGCCCCTACGAGCAGTACTTC.

The chain couples TRBV6-5 to TRBJ1-1; D possibly corresponds to TRBD1 (6 bases). In germline, CDR1 is MNHEY, CDR2 SVGAGI. The CDR3 spans 15 residues. V lost 0 bases, J lost 1 base, and 9 bases lay in between. Written as DNA, the CDR3 is TGTGCCAGCAGTTACTCTGGCAGGGGGAACACTGAAGCTTTCTTT. Its protein is CASSYSGRGNTEAFF.

The V and J genes are TRBV11-2 and TRBJ1-1; D may be TRBD1 (6 bases). Per germline, CDR1 SGHAT and CDR2 FQNNGV. This CDR3 has 15 residues. V was shortened by 0 bases and J by 1 base, with 9 bases between the two germline ends. For the CDR3, the DNA is TGTGCCAGCAGCTTAGAACAGGGCAGGAACACTGAAGCTTTCTTT. This sequence encodes CASSLEQGRNTEAFF.

This chain joins TRBV7-8 and TRBJ2-5, with TRBD1 matching 9 bases. V shed 5 bases, J shed 5 bases, and the junction held 9 bases outside the gene matches. The CDR3 is 15 residues long. Germline-derived CDR1 and CDR2 are SGHVS and FQNEAQ. The CDR3 DNA is TGTGCCAGCAGCGGCACCGGGACAGGGAGCGAGACCCAGTACTTC. Encoded protein: CASSGTGTGSETQYF.